The subject of this entry is one T cell receptor beta chain. These data originate in a study of blood T cell repertoires in COVID-19. Trimming took off 0 bases at V and 6 bases at J, with 8 bases between the two ends. The length of the CDR3 is 13 residues. The germline V gene encodes CDR1 SGHVS and CDR2 FQNEAQ. Sequencing was performed with immunoSEQ multiplex PCR; in TCRdb, only in-frame clones are kept and a portion is missing. The sample has approximately 390,000 clones; 90% are singletons. The chain recombines TRBV7-8 with TRBJ1-2, with unresolved D. Sequencing was done on a sample of peripheral blood. This TCR was sampled from a man aged 18 to 30 with active or convalescent COVID-19. The CDR3 reads CASSLAEDHGYTF. The CDR3 DNA reads TGTGCCAGCAGCTTAGCGGAGGACCATGGCTACACCTTC. Based on the CDR3 plus reference TRBV7-8 and TRBJ1-2, the full variable domain is GAGVSQSPRYKVAKRGQDVALRCDPISGHVSLFWYQQALGQGPEFLTYFQNEAQLDKSGLPSDRFFAERPEGSVSTLKIQRTQQEDSAVYLCASSLAEDHGYTFGSGTRLTVV.